This is a list of T cell receptor beta chains from one sample in a study of shared clonotypes between healthy human individuals. Sequenced by immunoSEQ multiplex PCR; TCRdb stores in-frame clones only, minus some. The sample has about 2.4 million clones, over 85% seen once. The sample consisted of naive CD4+ T cells from PBMCs. The receptors here all came from a man between 18 and 29 years old in good health. Some clones in this sample may be carry-over from other donors' samples. CDR3s include the opening cysteine and the closing phenylalanine or tryptophan. The order of the fields is J gene, clone size, D gene, V gene, CDR3 DNA, CDR3 protein. A D gene is named only where the DNA matches it firmly. A clone size is listed for some rows: how often the clone was seen (once, few, many), or a class if it is expanded.

J: TRBJ1-1
size: -
D: -
V: TRBV7-2
DNA: TGTGCCAGCAGCTTCAGGGTAGGGTCGGGCACTGAAGCTTTCTTT
CDR3: CASSFRVGSGTEAFF

J: TRBJ2-1
size: -
D: TRBD1
V: TRBV18
DNA: TGTGCCAGCTCAGGAAGATGGACAGGGCCCAATGAGCAGTTCTTC
CDR3: CASSGRWTGPNEQFF

J: TRBJ1-1
size: -
D: TRBD1
V: TRBV5-1
DNA: TGCGCCAGCAGATCCGGGGGACAGGGGTCGGGCACTGAAGCTTTCTTT
CDR3: CASRSGGQGSGTEAFF

J: TRBJ1-4
size: once
D: TRBD1
V: TRBV5-1
DNA: TGCGCCAGCAGTGAAGGGGGCGGTACAGAAAAACTGTTTTTT
CDR3: CASSEGGGTEKLFF

J: TRBJ2-5
size: -
D: -
V: TRBV5-4
DNA: TGTGCCACTCATATTGGGGGCGCGAGGGAGACCCAGTACTTC
CDR3: CATHIGGARETQYF

J: TRBJ2-5
size: -
D: -
V: TRBV2
DNA: TGTGCCAGCAGTGTATATGGGGCGGAGACCCAGTACTTC
CDR3: CASSVYGAETQYF

J: TRBJ2-2
size: -
D: -
V: TRBV5-1
DNA: TGCGCCAGCAGCTGGGGGCTGACCAAGTGGCGTACCGGGGAGCTGTTTTTT
CDR3: CASSWGLTKWRTGELFF

J: TRBJ1-2
size: -
D: -
V: TRBV2
DNA: TGTGCCAGCGGTCAAGACTCCAGCCCCTATGGCTACACCTTC
CDR3: CASGQDSSPYGYTF

J: TRBJ2-2
size: -
D: -
V: TRBV5-4
DNA: TGTGCCAGCAGATCCGCCGGAAGCACCGGGGAGCTGTTTTTT
CDR3: CASRSAGSTGELFF

J: TRBJ2-1
size: -
D: -
V: TRBV6-1
DNA: TGTGCCAGCAGTGGGCTATTGATTTACAATGAGCAGTTCTTC
CDR3: CASSGLLIYNEQFF

J: TRBJ1-2
size: -
D: TRBD1
V: TRBV2
DNA: TGTGCCAGCAGGTCGGTCAGGGGGTATTATGGCTACACCTTC
CDR3: CASRSVRGYYGYTF

J: TRBJ1-3
size: -
D: -
V: TRBV4-1
DNA: TGCGCCAGCAGCCTCGGGAGGGTCTCTGGAAACACCATATATTTT
CDR3: CASSLGRVSGNTIYF

J: TRBJ1-5
size: -
D: TRBD1
V: TRBV9
DNA: TGTGCCAGCAGCAGGACAGGGACTGACAATCAGCCCCAGCATTTT
CDR3: CASSRTGTDNQPQHF

J: TRBJ1-2
size: -
D: -
V: TRBV6-6
DNA: TGTGCCAGCAGTTACCAAGCGAACTATGGCTACACCTTC
CDR3: CASSYQANYGYTF

J: TRBJ2-3
size: -
D: TRBD2
V: TRBV28
DNA: TGTGCCAGCAGTTTAAAGGCGGGAGGGTCCAGGACGCAGTATTTT
CDR3: CASSLKAGGSRTQYF

J: TRBJ1-3
size: -
D: -
V: TRBV7-2
DNA: TGTGCCAGCAGCCCGGGGCTCCGATCCGGAAACACCATATATTTT
CDR3: CASSPGLRSGNTIYF

J: TRBJ2-2
size: -
D: -
V: TRBV5-1
DNA: TGCGCCAGCAGCTTGGAAGCGAACACCGGGGAGCTGTTTTTT
CDR3: CASSLEANTGELFF

J: TRBJ1-1
size: -
D: -
V: TRBV27
DNA: TGTGCCAGCAGTTTCTTCGGGGGGCGCGACACTGAAGCTTTCTTT
CDR3: CASSFFGGRDTEAFF

J: TRBJ1-2
size: few
D: -
V: TRBV30
DNA: TGTGCCTGGAGCGGCGCCGCGGGGCCCTATGGCTACACCTTC
CDR3: CAWSGAAGPYGYTF

J: TRBJ1-4
size: once
D: -
V: TRBV9
DNA: TGTGCCAGCAGCTCGGATTCGGCAGGCCCTAATGAAAAACTGTTTTTT
CDR3: CASSSDSAGPNEKLFF

J: TRBJ2-2
size: -
D: -
V: TRBV7-9
DNA: TGTGCCAGCAGCTTAGTTTTAAACACCGGGGAGCTGTTTTTT
CDR3: CASSLVLNTGELFF

J: TRBJ2-3
size: -
D: TRBD2
V: TRBV9
DNA: TGTGCCAGCAGCCCGAGACTAGCGGGGACCACAGATACGCAGTATTTT
CDR3: CASSPRLAGTTDTQYF

J: TRBJ2-2
size: once
D: TRBD1
V: TRBV27
DNA: TGTGCCAGCAGTTTATTTAGACAGGGGAAGAACACCGGGGAGCTGTTTTTT
CDR3: CASSLFRQGKNTGELFF

J: TRBJ1-2
size: -
D: -
V: TRBV5-4
DNA: TGCGCCAGCAGCTTGGAGCAGGGGCGCGACTATGGCTACACCTTC
CDR3: CASSLEQGRDYGYTF

J: TRBJ2-7
size: -
D: -
V: TRBV5-1
DNA: TGCGCCAGCAGCTTAGGGACGTCTCGGTTTAGCAACGACCGAACCTACGAGCAGTACTTC
CDR3: CASSLGTSRFSNDRTYEQYF

J: TRBJ2-3
size: -
D: TRBD2
V: TRBV4-3
DNA: TGCGCCAGCAGCCAAGAAATAAGAGCGGGAAGGGCCGCTTTGTCGGGCACAGATACGCAGTATTTT
CDR3: CASSQEIRAGRAALSGTDTQYF

J: TRBJ1-5
size: -
D: -
V: TRBV19
DNA: TGTGCCAGTACTTTCGGGACAACTAATCAGCCCCAGCATTTT
CDR3: CASTFGTTNQPQHF

J: TRBJ2-3
size: -
D: -
V: TRBV7-5
DNA: TGTGCCAGAAGCTTTAGTTTCAGGACTAGTTCAGATACGCAGTATTTT
CDR3: CARSFSFRTSSDTQYF

J: TRBJ2-3
size: -
D: -
V: TRBV7-6
DNA: TGTGCCAGCAGCCTCCCGGGAGATACGCAGTATTTT
CDR3: CASSLPGDTQYF

J: TRBJ1-5
size: -
D: -
V: TRBV28
DNA: TGTGCCAGCAGTTTAGGCAGGGACCCAAATCAGCCCCAGCATTTT
CDR3: CASSLGRDPNQPQHF

J: TRBJ2-7
size: -
D: -
V: TRBV5-1
DNA: TGCGCCAGCAGCATGGGGACGGAGGGGTTTAGCGAGCAGTACTTC
CDR3: CASSMGTEGFSEQYF

J: TRBJ2-3
size: -
D: -
V: TRBV27
DNA: TGTGCCAGCAGCCCCAGACAGACCAAACGGAGCACAGATACGCAGTATTTT
CDR3: CASSPRQTKRSTDTQYF

J: TRBJ1-1
size: -
D: TRBD1
V: TRBV5-1
DNA: TGCGCCAGCAGCTTGGAGGGGGCATCGAACACTGAAGCTTTCTTT
CDR3: CASSLEGASNTEAFF

J: TRBJ2-5
size: -
D: -
V: TRBV18
DNA: TGTGCCAGCTCACCTACAGGGAAAGAGACCCAGTACTTC
CDR3: CASSPTGKETQYF

J: TRBJ1-2
size: -
D: TRBD1
V: TRBV5-6
DNA: TGTGCCAGCACCGGGACAGGGAGCGGCTACACCTTC
CDR3: CASTGTGSGYTF

J: TRBJ2-4
size: -
D: TRBD1
V: TRBV28
DNA: TGTGCCAGCGAAGCGACCGGGACAGGGGGCGAGTGGACCAAAAACATTCAGTACTTC
CDR3: CASEATGTGGEWTKNIQYF

J: TRBJ2-2
size: -
D: -
V: TRBV5-1
DNA: TGCGCCAGCAGCTTCAGGGCCCCGGACACCGGGGAGCTGTTTTTT
CDR3: CASSFRAPDTGELFF

J: TRBJ2-1
size: -
D: -
V: TRBV5-1
DNA: TGCGCCAGCAGCTCGGTGATCAATGAGCAGTTCTTC
CDR3: CASSSVINEQFF

J: TRBJ2-2
size: once
D: -
V: TRBV25-1
DNA: TGTGCCAGCAGTGATACCAAGGGAGGGGGAAAGACCGGGGAGCTGTTTTTT
CDR3: CASSDTKGGGKTGELFF

J: TRBJ2-3
size: -
D: TRBD2
V: TRBV29-1
DNA: TGCAGCGTCGCCCTAGCGGGGAGCACAGATACGCAGTATTTT
CDR3: CSVALAGSTDTQYF

J: TRBJ1-1
size: few
D: -
V: TRBV5-6
DNA: TGTGCCAGCAGCCGATGGGGAAGGACTGAAGCTTTCTTT
CDR3: CASSRWGRTEAFF

J: TRBJ2-3
size: once
D: TRBD2
V: TRBV27
DNA: TGTGCCAGCAGTATGGGGACTAGCTGGGGGAGGGATACGCAGTATTTT
CDR3: CASSMGTSWGRDTQYF

J: TRBJ1-1
size: -
D: -
V: TRBV27
DNA: TGTGCCAGCAGTTCCTCCGGGGCAGGACAACCCGGAGCTTTCTTT
CDR3: CASSSSGAGQPGAFF

J: TRBJ1-2
size: -
D: TRBD1
V: TRBV2
DNA: TGTGCCAGCAGTCGGGGGACAGAGCGCTACACCTTC
CDR3: CASSRGTERYTF

J: TRBJ2-7
size: -
D: -
V: TRBV2
DNA: TGTGCCAGCAGGCTAGCGTCCTCCTCCGAGCAGTACTTC
CDR3: CASRLASSSEQYF

J: TRBJ1-6
size: -
D: -
V: TRBV30
DNA: TGTGCCTGGAGCCGGGACCCTAACGGCAATTCACCCCTCCACTTT
CDR3: CAWSRDPNGNSPLHF

J: TRBJ1-1
size: once
D: -
V: TRBV29-1
DNA: TGCAGCGTTAAAGGGATCGGGGGATACACTGAAGCTTTCTTT
CDR3: CSVKGIGGYTEAFF

J: TRBJ1-5
size: -
D: TRBD1
V: TRBV28
DNA: TGTGCCAGCAGTTCAAAGACAGGGTCTCGACAGCCCCAGCATTTT
CDR3: CASSSKTGSRQPQHF

J: TRBJ1-2
size: -
D: -
V: TRBV5-8
DNA: TGTGCCAGCAGCTCCGGACAGACGAGTTCCCTCTATGGCTACACCTTC
CDR3: CASSSGQTSSLYGYTF

J: TRBJ1-4
size: once
D: -
V: TRBV18
DNA: TGTGCCAGCTCACCGCATGGCGGGCCGGATGAAAAACTGTTTTTT
CDR3: CASSPHGGPDEKLFF

J: TRBJ2-2
size: -
D: -
V: TRBV11-3
DNA: TGTGCCAGCAGCTTAGATGACGAGAGGGTGCTGTTTTTT
CDR3: CASSLDDERVLFF

J: TRBJ2-7
size: -
D: -
V: TRBV7-9
DNA: TGTGCCAGCAGCTTCAACTACGAGCAGTACTTC
CDR3: CASSFNYEQYF

J: TRBJ1-1
size: -
D: -
V: TRBV29-1
DNA: TGCAGCGTGGGTTCGAAATGGAGGGGGGATCTGAACACTGAAGCTTTCTTT
CDR3: CSVGSKWRGDLNTEAFF

J: TRBJ1-2
size: -
D: -
V: TRBV10-3
DNA: TGTGCCATCAGTGGGAATAAACCAATAGCCCCGACTTATGGCTACACCTTC
CDR3: CAISGNKPIAPTYGYTF

J: TRBJ1-6
size: -
D: -
V: TRBV5-6
DNA: TGTGCCAGCTTCCTCCGGGGGACCGCCTATAATTCACCCCTCCACTTT
CDR3: CASFLRGTAYNSPLHF